This T cell receptor beta chain was recorded in a study of T cell changes during pregnancy in multiple sclerosis. The data were produced by immunoSEQ multiplex PCR, yet TCRdb's version contains in-frame clones alone and is incomplete. The data hold 25,000 to 35,000 clones, with around 91% observed a single time. With 6 bases removed from V and 4 bases from J, the gap between germline ends came to 15 bases. The germline V gene has CDR1 LNHDA and CDR2 SQIVND (reference sequence). The CDR3 has 14 residues. The rearrangement joins TRBV19 to TRBJ1-1; D is possibly TRBD1 (6 bases). Here the sequenced sample was CD4+ T cells from peripheral blood mononuclear cells, taken in the third trimester of pregnancy. The TCR sequence derives from a female donor in good health, enrolled as a control in a pregnancy study. CDR3 DNA: TGTGCCAGTAGCCGACAGGTTTGGACCACTGAAGCTTTCTTT. Amino acids: CASSRQVWTTEAFF.